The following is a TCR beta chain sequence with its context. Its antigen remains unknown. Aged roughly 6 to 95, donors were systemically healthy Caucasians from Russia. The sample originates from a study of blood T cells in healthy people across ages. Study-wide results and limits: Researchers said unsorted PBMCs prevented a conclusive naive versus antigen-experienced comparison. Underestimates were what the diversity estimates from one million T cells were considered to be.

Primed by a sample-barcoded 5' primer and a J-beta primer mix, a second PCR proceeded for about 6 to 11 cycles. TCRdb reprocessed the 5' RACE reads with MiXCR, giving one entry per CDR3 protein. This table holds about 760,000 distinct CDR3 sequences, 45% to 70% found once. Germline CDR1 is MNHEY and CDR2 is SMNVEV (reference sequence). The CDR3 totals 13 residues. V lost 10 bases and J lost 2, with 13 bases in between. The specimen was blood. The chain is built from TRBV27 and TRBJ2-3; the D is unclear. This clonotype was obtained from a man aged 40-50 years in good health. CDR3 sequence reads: CAKSGPFTDTQYF. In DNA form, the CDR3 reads TGTGCCAAATCAGGACCTTTCACAGATACGCAGTATTTT.